The 16 T cell receptor beta chains below all came from one sample that was sequenced in a study of T cells in Graves' hyperthyroidism and ophthalmopathy. RNA transcripts served as the template for amplifying TCR beta CDR3 regions. In the first-round RT-PCR of the TCR CDR3, the HTBI primer set was used. Via MiXCR, TCRdb re-called the multiplex PCR reads, giving one row per CDR3 protein. The data contain nearly 600,000 distinct CDR3 sequences, approximately 14% of them singletons. The sequenced sample was blood. These receptors originate from a woman aged 18-30 years with Graves' ophthalmopathy.

This clonotype was recorded at least ten times. V is TRBV7-2 and J is TRBJ2-7, with D possibly TRBD2 on 5 matching bases. Germline lookup yields CDR1 SGHTA and CDR2 FQGNSA. V lost 4 bases and J lost 4, with 11 bases in between. The CDR3 covers 13 residues. In DNA, the CDR3 is TGTGCCAGCAGCTCTACTAGTTGGTACGAGCAGTACTTC. Protein: CASSSTSWYEQYF.

There are a few counts of this clonotype. The chain has TRBV7-3 and TRBJ2-2; D uncertain. Trimming cost V 5 bases and J 1 base, with 14 bases left between them. Germline CDR1 is SGHTA and CDR2 is FQGTGA. The CDR3 runs to 16 residues. The CDR3 nucleotides are TGTGCCAGCAGCCTTCAAGGAGTTGGGAACACCGGGGAGCTGTTTTTT. Protein: CASSLQGVGNTGELFF.

This clonotype was detected many times. The rearrangement links TRBV3-1 to TRBJ1-5; D may be TRBD1 (5 bases). The CDR3 length is 15 residues. Trimming took 2 bases from V and 7 from J, leaving 15 bases between them. Germline V gene sequence: CDR1 LGHDT, CDR2 YNNKEL (reference sequence). The chain's CDR3 is CASSQTVVGGQPQHF. The CDR3, as DNA: TGTGCCAGCAGCCAAACAGTGGTCGGGGGGCAGCCCCAGCATTTT.

The chain links TRBV28 to TRBJ1-3; a possible D gene is TRBD1 (6 bases). From germline, CDR1 is MDHEN and CDR2 SYDVKM. Trimming took off 5 bases at V and 5 bases at J, with 13 bases between the two ends. The CDR3 consists of 14 residues. The CDR3 nucleotides read TGTGCCAGCAGTCCCAACAGGGAGAGAAACACCATATATTTT. It encodes CASSPNRERNTIYF.

The table lists this clonotype with many counts. V usage is TRBV30 and J usage is TRBJ1-1, with 8 positions matching TRBD1. The V and J ends lost 2 bases and 3 bases, in that order; junction bases with no gene match: 2. Germline CDR1 is GTSNPN and CDR2 is SVGIG (reference sequence). This CDR3 is 13 amino acids long. CDR3 protein: CAWSTGGDTEAFF. The CDR3 DNA reads as TGTGCCTGGAGTACAGGGGGGGACACTGAAGCTTTCTTT.

This clonotype was detected many times. The chain carries TRBV20-1 and TRBJ2-3, with D possibly matching TRBD2 (5 bases). The CDR3 runs to 15 residues. The V and J ends lost 5 bases and 4 bases respectively, with 19 bases between them. The germline V gene has CDR1 DFQATT and CDR2 SNEGSKA (reference sequence). The CDR3 DNA reads TGCAGTGCTGCCAGCGGTGTAGAAGCCGCAGATACGCAGTATTTT. Its translation is CSAASGVEAADTQYF.

This clonotype showed up many times. V is TRBV7-2 and J is TRBJ2-5; unclear D gene. Germline-derived CDR1 and CDR2 are SGHTA and FQGNSA. This CDR3 region has 13 residues. V lost 2 bases to trimming and J lost 4 bases, with 8 bases between them. This CDR3 is CASSLQRRETQYF. DNA for the CDR3: TGTGCCAGCAGCTTACAACGTCGAGAGACCCAGTACTTC.

Of note for this clonotype: A read error is possible here, since a much larger clone lies one base away. Here the CDR3 omits its conserved ending phenylalanine or tryptophan, so a read error is the likely source. The genes are TRBV27 and TRBJ1-5; 9 nucleotides agree with TRBD1. The junction had 11 bases not matched to a gene; V was cut back by 8 bases and J by 0 bases. The V gene's germline CDR1 is MNHEY and CDR2 SMNVEV (reference sequence). The CDR3 is made up of 17 amino acids. In nucleotides, the CDR3 is TGTGCCAGCCGTCCCGGGACAGGGACCTATAGCAATCAGCCCCAGCATCTT. It is translated as CASRPGTGTYSNQPQHL.

This clonotype was observed at least ten times. V usage is TRBV12-3 or TRBV12-4 and J usage is TRBJ2-3, with D possibly TRBD2 on 6 matching bases. The V gene lost 5 bases and the J gene lost 8 bases, with 8 bases spanning the gap. The length of the CDR3 is 11 residues. CDR3 coding DNA: TGTGCCAGCAGTACCGGGGGTACGCAGTATTTT. Translated: CASSTGGTQYF.

The J gene is TRBJ1-3, the V gene TRBV28, with D tentatively TRBD1 (6 bases). In germline, CDR1 is MDHEN, CDR2 SYDVKM. The CDR3 has 17 amino acids. V lost 2 bases and J 0 bases, leaving 14 bases between the germline ends. The chain's CDR3 is CASSLILQGLSGNTIYF. The CDR3 DNA sequence: TGTGCCAGCAGTTTAATCCTACAGGGCCTCTCTGGAAACACCATATATTTT.

This clonotype came up many times. The rearrangement uses TRBV12-3 or TRBV12-4 and TRBJ1-5; D remains unclear. The CDR3 runs 14 residues. V was cut by 6 bases and J by 5 bases, with 14 bases left in between. CDR3 nucleotides: TGTGCCAGCAGGCCGCGAACAGAATATCAGCCCCAGCATTTT. It specifies CASRPRTEYQPQHF.

The table lists this clonotype with many counts. The V and J genes are TRBV28 and TRBJ1-3, with TRBD1 matching over 8 bases. In germline, CDR1 is MDHEN, CDR2 SYDVKM. The CDR3 loop spans 16 amino acids. The V segment lost 5 bases and the J segment 1 base; nucleotides outside the gene matches: 7. CDR3 in amino acids: CASSSVGQGSGNTIYF. CDR3 nucleotides: TGTGCCAGCAGTAGCGTCGGACAGGGATCTGGAAACACCATATATTTT.

This clonotype was seen ten or more times. The chain uses TRBV6-6 and TRBJ2-7; 7 bases match TRBD2. In germline, CDR1 is MNHNY, CDR2 SVGAGI (reference sequence). This CDR3 spans 15 amino acids. With V trimmed by 0 bases and J by 0 bases, 2 bases remained unmatched. CDR3 in amino acids: CASSYSTGGSYEQYF. CDR3 DNA: TGTGCCAGCAGTTACTCGACGGGAGGCTCCTACGAGCAGTACTTC.

This clonotype was counted many times. This chain uses TRBV6-1 with TRBJ2-7, with D possibly TRBD2 on 5 matching bases. The CDR3 sequence is 14 residues long. Germline V gene sequence: CDR1 MNHNS, CDR2 SASEGT. The V end was cut by 11 bases, the J end by 3 bases, with 20 bases between. In nucleotides, the CDR3 is TGTGCCTGCCTTCCTCGGCTAGCTAACTACGAGCAGTACTTC. This sequence encodes CACLPRLANYEQYF.

Concerning this clonotype itself: A much larger clone differs by one base, so this may be a read error. V usage is TRBV12-3 or TRBV12-4 and J usage is TRBJ1-1, with no clear D. The CDR3 is 14 amino acids. The CDR3 is CTSSLNGMNTEAFF. CDR3 in DNA: TGTACCAGCAGTTTGAACGGTATGAACACTGAAGCTTTCTTT.

In this sample, this clonotype turned up many times. The rearrangement uses TRBV2 and TRBJ2-7; no clear D gene. The CDR3 is 11 residues long. The germline V and J ends were trimmed by 8 bases and 1 base, with 6 bases remaining between them. The germline V gene has CDR1 SNHLY and CDR2 FYNNEI. The CDR3 sequence is CASLGSYEQYF. The CDR3 DNA sequence: TGTGCCAGCCTGGGATCCTACGAGCAGTACTTC. Using reference TRBV2 and TRBJ2-7 for the parts outside the CDR3, the full variable domain is EPEVTQTPSHQVTQMGQEVILRCVPISNHLYFYWYRQILGQKVEFLVSFYNNEISEKSEIFDDQFSVERPDGSNFTLKIRSTKLEDSAMYFCASLGSYEQYFGPGTRLTVT.